The rows below give T cell receptor beta chains drawn from one sample of a study of cytomegalovirus exposure and HLA in healthy donors. Clones were read by immunoSEQ multiplex PCR, and TCRdb kept only the in-frame ones, dropping some. The sample consists of some 160,000 clones, about 89% of them appearing once. The sequenced sample was PBMCs. The receptors come from a man aged 18-30 years in good health and CMV-seronegative. CDR3s include the opening cysteine and the closing phenylalanine or tryptophan. A D gene is named only where the DNA matches it firmly. Rows may omit the clone size; those that give it use once, few, many or a size class.

clone_size | d_call | j_call | v_call | cdr3_nt | cdr3_aa
. | TRBD1 | TRBJ2-2 | TRBV30 | TGTGCCTGGAGCCTGACAGGGACCGGGGAGCTGTTTTTT | CAWSLTGTGELFF
. | TRBD2 | TRBJ2-3 | TRBV7-6 | TGTGCCAGCAGCTGGACTAGCGGGGGATACACAGATACGCAGTATTTT | CASSWTSGGYTDTQYF
. | TRBD1 | TRBJ2-2 | TRBV9 | TGTGCCAGCAGCGCCGGACAGGGGGCAGGCGGGGAGCTGTTTTTT | CASSAGQGAGGELFF
. | . | TRBJ1-2 | TRBV4-1 | TGCGCCAGCAGCCACCCCGTGGCAGGATTGAATTCTGGCTACACCTTC | CASSHPVAGLNSGYTF
. | TRBD2 | TRBJ2-2 | TRBV10-2 | TGCGCCAGCACCGTGCTAGCGGGAGATGGCACCGGGGAGCTGTTTTTT | CASTVLAGDGTGELFF
. | TRBD1 | TRBJ1-2 | TRBV13 | TGTGCCAGCAGCTTAGGGGACAGGTACTATGGCTACACCTTC | CASSLGDRYYGYTF
. | TRBD2 | TRBJ2-7 | TRBV7-9 | TGTGCCAGCAGAAGTAGCGGGGCAAACTCCTACGAGCAGTACTTC | CASRSSGANSYEQYF
. | . | TRBJ2-7 | TRBV5-8 | TGTGCCAGCAGCTTGACTGCTTACTACGAGCAGTACTTC | CASSLTAYYEQYF
. | . | TRBJ1-1 | TRBV5-4 | TGTGCCAGCAGCCGCTCGGGGGTGCGGAACACTGAAGCTTTCTTT | CASSRSGVRNTEAFF
. | . | TRBJ2-7 | TRBV16 | TGTGCCAGCAGCCAGGGCACATACGAGCAGTACTTC | CASSQGTYEQYF
few | . | TRBJ1-2 | TRBV6-1 | TGTGCCACCCAGGGTCCACACTATGGCTACACCTTC | CATQGPHYGYTF
. | . | TRBJ1-2 | TRBV15 | TGTGCCACCAGCAGAGTCGATTCGGGACACCTCAACTATGGCTACACCTTC | CATSRVDSGHLNYGYTF
. | . | TRBJ1-5 | TRBV15 | TGTGCCACCAGCAGAGATCACGTACTGGGCAATCAGCCCCAGCATTTT | CATSRDHVLGNQPQHF
. | TRBD1 | TRBJ1-2 | TRBV9 | TGTGCCAGCAGCGGTTCCCAGGTGGGGGACAGCTTCGTCTATGGCTACACCTTC | CASSGSQVGDSFVYGYTF
. | . | TRBJ2-7 | TRBV5-1 | TGCGCCAGCAGCGAGATACCGGGATCCACCTACGAGCAGTACTTC | CASSEIPGSTYEQYF
once | TRBD1 | TRBJ2-2 | TRBV15 | TGTGCCACCAGCAGAGATCTTCCCAGGGGGGGGGAGCTGTTTTTT | CATSRDLPRGGELFF
. | TRBD1 | TRBJ2-3 | TRBV6-6 | TGTGCCAGCAGTATACAGGGGAACACAGATACGCAGTATTTT | CASSIQGNTDTQYF
once | TRBD2 | TRBJ2-7 | TRBV5-4 | TGTGCCAGCAGCGGCGGACTAGCGGGGGCCAGCTCCTACGAGCAGTACTTC | CASSGGLAGASSYEQYF
. | . | TRBJ2-1 | TRBV28 | TGTGCCAGCAGTTTGCTGGCGGGGAACAATGAGCAGTTCTTC | CASSLLAGNNEQFF
. | . | TRBJ2-3 | TRBV5-1 | TGCGCCAGCAGCTTCATACGGCGGGCAAGCACAGATACGCAGTATTTT | CASSFIRRASTDTQYF
. | . | TRBJ1-3 | TRBV6-5 | TGTGCCAGCAGGGACAGCTCTGGAAACACCATATATTTT | CASRDSSGNTIYF
. | . | TRBJ1-2 | TRBV19 | TGTGCCAGCCACGTCACCAGGGGCGGATCTGGCTACACCTTC | CASHVTRGGSGYTF
. | . | TRBJ1-1 | TRBV25-1 | TGTGCCAGCAGTGAAGACAGACTCACTGAAGCTTTCTTT | CASSEDRLTEAFF
. | TRBD2 | TRBJ2-5 | TRBV4-1 | TGCGCCAGCAGCTCGCGGACTAGCGGCTTCCAAGAGACCCAGTACTTC | CASSSRTSGFQETQYF
once | . | TRBJ1-4 | TRBV11-2 | TGTGCCAGCAGCTTAGAGACAGTAGGGGCTGGAAAACTGTTTTTT | CASSLETVGAGKLFF
once | . | TRBJ1-2 | TRBV5-6 | TGTGCCAGTAAGTTGACAGGAATCTATGGCTACACCTTC | CASKLTGIYGYTF
. | . | TRBJ2-7 | TRBV19 | TGTGCCAGTAGTATCAGGGACACCTCCTACGAGCAGTACTTC | CASSIRDTSYEQYF
few | . | TRBJ2-1 | TRBV10-3 | TGTGCCATCGGCCCTAGTGTAGGCAATGAGCAGTTCTTC | CAIGPSVGNEQFF
. | TRBD2 | TRBJ2-7 | TRBV10-3 | TGTGCCATTACCGGGACTAGGGGCGAGCAGTACTTC | CAITGTRGEQYF
. | . | TRBJ2-2 | TRBV14 | TGTGCCAGCAGCCAGTTACTCAACACCGGGGAGCTGTTTTTT | CASSQLLNTGELFF
once | . | TRBJ2-7 | TRBV7-8 | TGTGCCAGCAGCTTAGTGTCGGGATTTACTCCCTACGAGCAGTACTTC | CASSLVSGFTPYEQYF
. | TRBD2 | TRBJ2-3 | TRBV29-1 | TGCAGCGTTGATACGGGGAGGGCAGATACGCAGTATTTT | CSVDTGRADTQYF
. | TRBD2 | TRBJ2-5 | TRBV5-6 | TGTGCCAGCAGCAGTAGCGGGTTTCCCCCAGAGACCCAGTACTTC | CASSSSGFPPETQYF
. | TRBD2 | TRBJ2-1 | TRBV6-6 | TGTGCCAGCAGGGGACTAGCGGGAGTTCTCAATGAGCAGTTCTTC | CASRGLAGVLNEQFF
. | TRBD2 | TRBJ2-1 | TRBV7-2 | TGTGCCAGCAGCTTAGAGACTAGCGGTTACAATGAGCAGTTCTTC | CASSLETSGYNEQFF
. | TRBD1 | TRBJ1-2 | TRBV5-5 | TGTGCCAGCAGCTTACAGGGGAACTATGGCTACACCTTC | CASSLQGNYGYTF
. | TRBD2 | TRBJ2-3 | TRBV9 | TGTGCCAGTACCCCCCTCTTAGCGGGAGCAGCAGATACGCAGTATTTT | CASTPLLAGAADTQYF
few | TRBD1 | TRBJ1-2 | TRBV7-8 | TGTGCCAGCAGCCCTTTGGGACAGATCTCCTCTTATGGCTACACCTTC | CASSPLGQISSYGYTF
few | TRBD1 | TRBJ1-2 | TRBV30 | TGTGCCTGGAGTGGAGACAGGGCCTATGGCTACACCTTC | CAWSGDRAYGYTF
. | . | TRBJ2-7 | TRBV12-5 | TGTGCTAGTGGACTTGATAGAGCGCAGTACTTC | CASGLDRAQYF
. | TRBD1 | TRBJ1-1 | TRBV5-1 | TGCGCCAGCAGGGCCGGACAGGGTAATACGAACACTGAAGCTTTCTTT | CASRAGQGNTNTEAFF
. | TRBD2 | TRBJ2-3 | TRBV9 | TGTGCCAGCAGCGTAATAGGGACTAGCTACACAGATACGCAGTATTTT | CASSVIGTSYTDTQYF
. | . | TRBJ2-1 | TRBV9 | TGTGCCAGCAGCAGACCCCCAGGGCAGTTCTTC | CASSRPPGQFF